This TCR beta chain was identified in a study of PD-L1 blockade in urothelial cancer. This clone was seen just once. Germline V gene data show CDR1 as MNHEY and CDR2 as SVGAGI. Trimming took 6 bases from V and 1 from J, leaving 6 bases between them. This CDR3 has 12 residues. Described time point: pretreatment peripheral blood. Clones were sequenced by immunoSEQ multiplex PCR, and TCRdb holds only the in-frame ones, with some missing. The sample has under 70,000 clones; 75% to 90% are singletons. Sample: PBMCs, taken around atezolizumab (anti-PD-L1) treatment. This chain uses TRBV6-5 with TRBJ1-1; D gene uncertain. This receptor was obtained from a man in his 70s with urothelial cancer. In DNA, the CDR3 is TGTGCCAGCAGACAAAGGAACACTGAAGCTTTCTTT. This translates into CASRQRNTEAFF.